Listed below are T cell receptor beta chains from one sample, sequenced in a study of cytomegalovirus exposure and HLA in healthy donors. The repertoire was sequenced with immunoSEQ multiplex PCR; TCRdb's copy has only in-frame clones and lacks some. The sample contains over 50,000 clones, under 85% of which appear only once. Sequenced material: PBMCs. The receptor set was obtained from a man in his fifties or sixties in good health and CMV-seropositive. The CDR3 runs from the conserved cysteine through the conserved F or W. A D gene is named only where the DNA matches it firmly. Part of the rows lack a size; the others show once, few, many or a class for expanded clones.

clone_size	v_call	d_call	j_call	cdr3_nt	cdr3_aa
.	TRBV28	TRBD1	TRBJ1-2	TGTGCCAGCAGTTTAGGGGACAGGGGGTATAGCTACACCTTC	CASSLGDRGYSYTF
.	TRBV6-1	TRBD2	TRBJ2-2	TGTGCCAGCAGTTTAGCGGGGACGAACACCGGGGAGCTGTTTTTT	CASSLAGTNTGELFF
.	TRBV19	TRBD2	TRBJ2-7	TGTGCCAGTAGTTGGTCTAGCGGGAGCTCCTACGAGCAGTACTTC	CASSWSSGSSYEQYF
.	TRBV5-6	TRBD1	TRBJ1-4	TGTGCCAGCAGCTTCGGCACAGGGGGTTCTTTTAATGAAAAACTGTTTTTT	CASSFGTGGSFNEKLFF
few	TRBV9	.	TRBJ2-3	TGTGCCAGCAGCTCGGAGGTCACAGATACGCAGTATTTT	CASSSEVTDTQYF
.	TRBV23-1	.	TRBJ1-5	TGCGCCAGCAGTCAATCTGAGGGTCAGCCCCAGCATTTT	CASSQSEGQPQHF
.	TRBV2	TRBD1	TRBJ2-7	TGTGCCAGCAGTGCAGACAGGGTGTTAGTCTACGAGCAGTACTTC	CASSADRVLVYEQYF
.	TRBV9	TRBD1	TRBJ2-3	TGTGCCAGCAGCGCCCAAGGACAGGGGAGGGGTTTTAGCACAGATACGCAGTATTTT	CASSAQGQGRGFSTDTQYF
.	TRBV6-5	TRBD2	TRBJ2-1	TGTGCCAGCAGCCTTAGCGGGGGGGCGGGCAATGAGCAGTTCTTC	CASSLSGGAGNEQFF
few	TRBV7-9	.	TRBJ2-7	TGTGCCAGCAGCTCGCAGACCTACGAGCAGTACTTC	CASSSQTYEQYF
few	TRBV10-2	.	TRBJ1-5	TGCGCCAGCAGTGCCAGGGTGGAACAGCCCCAGCATTTT	CASSARVEQPQHF
.	TRBV30	TRBD2	TRBJ2-3	TGTGCCTGGACTATCGGGGGGGGCACAGATACGCAGTATTTT	CAWTIGGGTDTQYF
.	TRBV5-4	.	TRBJ1-4	TGTGCCAGCAGCCGTGTGGGGGCAAGTGAAAAACTGTTTTTT	CASSRVGASEKLFF
.	TRBV6-5	.	TRBJ1-1	TGTGCCAACCGACTACAGGGCAACACTGAAGCTTTCTTT	CANRLQGNTEAFF
few	TRBV28	.	TRBJ1-6	TGTGCCAGCAGACGGGGGTATTCACCCCTCCACTTT	CASRRGYSPLHF
.	TRBV7-8	TRBD1	TRBJ2-4	TGTGCCAGCAGCTTTATCCCCGGACAGGGGCCTACTCTAGCCAAAAACATTCAGTACTTC	CASSFIPGQGPTLAKNIQYF
.	TRBV7-8	.	TRBJ2-5	TGTGCCAGCAGAAGGGGCAGGGGACAACAAGAGACCCAGTACTTC	CASRRGRGQQETQYF
.	TRBV5-6	TRBD2	TRBJ2-2	TGTGCCAGCAGCTTGGGATTTGCGGGGGACACCGGGGAGCTGTTTTTT	CASSLGFAGDTGELFF
.	TRBV11-3	TRBD2	TRBJ2-7	TGTGCCAGCAGCTTAGTGAAACTAGCGGTGGCCTACGAGCAGTACTTC	CASSLVKLAVAYEQYF
.	TRBV9	.	TRBJ1-6	TGTGCCAGCCTAGAGGCAGCCTGCTATAATTCACCCCTCCACTTT	CASLEAACYNSPLHF
.	TRBV7-9	TRBD2	TRBJ2-7	TGTGCCAGCAGCTCCTATAGGGGGACTAGCGGGAGCCATCACGAGCAGTACTTC	CASSSYRGTSGSHHEQYF
.	TRBV2	.	TRBJ1-3	TGTGCCAGCAGCCCCTCCCGCACCATATATTTT	CASSPSRTIYF
.	TRBV11-2	TRBD2	TRBJ2-7	TGTGCCAGCAGCTTACAAAGCGGGACTAAGACTTACGAGCAGTACTTC	CASSLQSGTKTYEQYF
.	TRBV11-2	TRBD2	TRBJ2-5	TGTGCCAGCAGTTTTGGAGGGACTAGCGGTTATCAAGAGACCCAGTACTTC	CASSFGGTSGYQETQYF
.	TRBV6-5	.	TRBJ1-6	TGTGCCACTGCCCAGGTTTCCTATAATTCACCCCTCACCTTT	CATAQVSYNSPLTF
.	TRBV7-9	TRBD2	TRBJ2-3	TGTGCCAGCAGCTTAGGGGGCGGGGGGCTAGCGGAGTTCACAGATACGCAGTATTTT	CASSLGGGGLAEFTDTQYF
.	TRBV14	.	TRBJ1-1	TGTGCCAGCAGCCAACTAACTGGACAGAACACTGAAGCTTTCTTT	CASSQLTGQNTEAFF
.	TRBV27	.	TRBJ2-2	TGTGCCAGCAGTTTAGGCGCTAGCAGCACCGGGGAGCTGTTTTTT	CASSLGASSTGELFF
.	TRBV18	.	TRBJ2-3	TGTGCCAGCTCACCACCGGGGCTGAGCACAGATACGCAGTATTTT	CASSPPGLSTDTQYF
few	TRBV6-5	.	TRBJ1-2	TGTGCCAGCAGAAGACAGGTTCATCACTATGGCTACACCTTC	CASRRQVHHYGYTF
few	TRBV9	.	TRBJ2-7	TGTGGCAGCAGCTCCCAGGGGCCCTGCTCCTACGAGCAGTGCTTC	CGSSSQGPCSYEQCF
.	TRBV6-5	TRBD2	TRBJ2-1	TGTGCCAGCAGGCGACTAGCGGGAGCCTACAATGAGCAGTTCTTC	CASRRLAGAYNEQFF
.	TRBV4-3	.	TRBJ1-3	TGCGCCAGCAGCCAAGGGCGCGGATACTCTGGAAACACCATATATTTT	CASSQGRGYSGNTIYF
.	TRBV2	TRBD2	TRBJ2-7	TGTGCCAGCAGCCCAACTCGGGGGGAGAGGCTCGAGCAGTACTTC	CASSPTRGERLEQYF
few	TRBV6-6	.	TRBJ1-1	TGTGCCAGCAGCCCTCTGATTTTAGACACTGAAGCTTTCTTT	CASSPLILDTEAFF
.	TRBV5-1	.	TRBJ2-5	TGCGCCAGCAGCACGAGCGAAGAGACCCAGTACTTC	CASSTSEETQYF
few	TRBV30	.	TRBJ1-1	TGTGCCTGGAGACGACAGGTGAACACTGAAGCTTTCTTT	CAWRRQVNTEAFF
.	TRBV27	TRBD2	TRBJ2-7	TGTGCCAGCAGGGCTAGCGGGAGCTACGAGCAGCACTTC	CASRASGSYEQHF
.	TRBV5-1	.	TRBJ1-3	TGCGCCAGCAGCTTGGGCGGTGGAAACACCATATATTTT	CASSLGGGNTIYF
.	TRBV27	.	TRBJ1-1	TGTGCCAGCAAGGGGACACCTTTAAGGAGCACTGAAGCTTTCTTT	CASKGTPLRSTEAFF
.	TRBV27	.	TRBJ1-2	TGTGCCAGCAGTTCTACTGGTGTCTATGGCTACACCTTC	CASSSTGVYGYTF
.	TRBV7-9	TRBD1	TRBJ1-1	TGTGCCAGCAGCCCGCCGGGACAGGGTCTTGAAGCTTTCTTT	CASSPPGQGLEAFF
.	TRBV9	.	TRBJ2-5	TGTGCCAGCAGCGTAGGTAGGCGGGCTCAAGAGACCCAGTACTTC	CASSVGRRAQETQYF
.	TRBV15	TRBD2	TRBJ2-3	TGTGCCACCAGCCATCAGCGGGAGGCCACAGATACGCAGTATTTT	CATSHQREATDTQYF
.	TRBV5-1	.	TRBJ1-5	TGCGCCAGCAGCTTGGAGGGGCAGGGCAATCAGCCCCAGCATTTT	CASSLEGQGNQPQHF
.	TRBV27	TRBD1	TRBJ2-2	TGTGCCAGCACCCGGTCGTGGACAGGGGATCGGAGGGAGCTGTTTTTT	CASTRSWTGDRRELFF
few	TRBV10-3	.	TRBJ2-1	TGTGCCATCAGCTCAAGCTTTAGCGGAGTCTACAATGAGCAGTTCTTC	CAISSSFSGVYNEQFF
.	TRBV6-5	.	TRBJ2-5	TGTGCCAGCAGTTACCGACTAGGGGCCCCGCAGTACTTC	CASSYRLGAPQYF
.	TRBV7-9	TRBD2	TRBJ2-3	TGTGCCAGCAGCCCCATCTCTAGCGGGGGGAATACGCAGTATTTT	CASSPISSGGNTQYF
.	TRBV11-2	.	TRBJ1-1	TGTGCCAGCAGCTTAGTTCAGGGGTTGGAAGCTTTCTTT	CASSLVQGLEAFF